This T cell receptor beta chain was recovered during a study of a mutant IDH1 vaccine in newly diagnosed glioma. Study information: Once 4-6 weeks had passed after radiotherapy alone, vaccination started, or it started with temozolomide cycles. Previous care, which was radiotherapy, temozolomide, or both, most often involved both. Week 35 held visit V12, while week 47 held visit V13.

Measured with immunoSEQ multiplex PCR; TCRdb has only the in-frame clones, and not every one. Altogether over 45,000 clones are present, about 79% being singletons, with the ten largest covering 5.3%. A word on this clone: What it binds is not known.

Time point described: week 47, end of study. Vaccination used 300 ug of mutant IDH1 20-mer peptide per dose, with topical imiquimod. The donors had new WHO grade 3 or 4 astrocytomas; these were IDH1-mutant and ATRX-lost. V lost 3 bases and J lost 11; bases outside the gene matches: 13. Germline assignment: CDR1 SQVTM and CDR2 ANQGSEA. The CDR3 spans 15 residues. The clonotype comes from a man aged 50 to 59 with glioma. The input for sequencing was PBMCs, taken from a glioma patient whose treatment included an IDH1 peptide vaccine. The chain employs TRBV29-1 and TRBJ1-5; 10 nucleotides match TRBD1. The CDR3: CSVEGDRGVSWAQHF. CDR3 DNA sequence: TGCAGCGTTGAGGGGGACAGGGGTGTTTCGTGGGCCCAGCATTTT.